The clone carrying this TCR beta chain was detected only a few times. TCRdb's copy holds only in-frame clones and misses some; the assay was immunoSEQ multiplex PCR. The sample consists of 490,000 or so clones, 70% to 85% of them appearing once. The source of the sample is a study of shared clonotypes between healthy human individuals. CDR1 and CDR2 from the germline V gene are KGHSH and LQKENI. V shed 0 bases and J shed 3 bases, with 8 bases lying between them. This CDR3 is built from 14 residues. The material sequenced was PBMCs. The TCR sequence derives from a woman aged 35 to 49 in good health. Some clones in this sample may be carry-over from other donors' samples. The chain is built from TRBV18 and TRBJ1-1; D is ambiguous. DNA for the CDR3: TGTGCCAGCTCACCACCGACGGTGGACACTGAAGCTTTCTTT. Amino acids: CASSPPTVDTEAFF.